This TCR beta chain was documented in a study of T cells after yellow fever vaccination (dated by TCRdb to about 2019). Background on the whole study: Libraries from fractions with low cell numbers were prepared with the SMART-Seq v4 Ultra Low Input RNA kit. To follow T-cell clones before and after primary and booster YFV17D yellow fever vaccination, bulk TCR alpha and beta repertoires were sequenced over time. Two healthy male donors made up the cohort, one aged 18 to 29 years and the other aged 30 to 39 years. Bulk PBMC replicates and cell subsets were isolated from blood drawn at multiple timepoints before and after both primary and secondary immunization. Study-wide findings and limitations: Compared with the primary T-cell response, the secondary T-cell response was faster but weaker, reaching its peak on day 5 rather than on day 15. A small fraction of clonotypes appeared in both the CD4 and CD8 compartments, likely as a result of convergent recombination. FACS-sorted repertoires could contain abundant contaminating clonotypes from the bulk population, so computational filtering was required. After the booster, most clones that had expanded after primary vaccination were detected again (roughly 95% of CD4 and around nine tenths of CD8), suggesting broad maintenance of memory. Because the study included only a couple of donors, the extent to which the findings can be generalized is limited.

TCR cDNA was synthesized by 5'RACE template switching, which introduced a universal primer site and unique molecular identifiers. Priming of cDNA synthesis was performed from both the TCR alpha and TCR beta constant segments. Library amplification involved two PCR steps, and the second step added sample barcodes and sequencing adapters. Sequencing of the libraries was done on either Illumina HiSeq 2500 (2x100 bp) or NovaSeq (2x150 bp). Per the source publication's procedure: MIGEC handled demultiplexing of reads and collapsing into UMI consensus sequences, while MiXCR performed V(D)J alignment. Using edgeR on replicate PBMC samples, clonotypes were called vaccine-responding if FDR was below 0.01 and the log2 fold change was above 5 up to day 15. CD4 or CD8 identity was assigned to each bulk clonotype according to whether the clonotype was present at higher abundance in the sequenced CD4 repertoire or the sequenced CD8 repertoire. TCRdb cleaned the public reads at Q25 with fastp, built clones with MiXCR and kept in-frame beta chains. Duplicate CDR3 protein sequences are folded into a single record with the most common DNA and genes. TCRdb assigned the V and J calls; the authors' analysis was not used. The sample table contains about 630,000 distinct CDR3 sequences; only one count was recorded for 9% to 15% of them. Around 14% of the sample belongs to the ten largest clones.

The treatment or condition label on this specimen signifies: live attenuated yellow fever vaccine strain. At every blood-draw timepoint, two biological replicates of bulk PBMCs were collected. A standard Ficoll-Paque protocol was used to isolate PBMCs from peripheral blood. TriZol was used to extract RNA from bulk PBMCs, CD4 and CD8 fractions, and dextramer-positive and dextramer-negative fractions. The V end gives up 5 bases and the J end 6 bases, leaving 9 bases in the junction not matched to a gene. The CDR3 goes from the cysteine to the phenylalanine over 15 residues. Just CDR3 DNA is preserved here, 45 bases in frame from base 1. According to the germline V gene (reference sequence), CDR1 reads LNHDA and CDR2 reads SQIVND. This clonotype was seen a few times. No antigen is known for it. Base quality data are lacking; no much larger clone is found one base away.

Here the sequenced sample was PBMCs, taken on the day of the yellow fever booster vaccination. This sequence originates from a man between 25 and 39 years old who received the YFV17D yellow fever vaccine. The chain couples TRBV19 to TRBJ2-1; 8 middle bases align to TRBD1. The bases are TGTGCCAGTAGTGCCGCAACAGGGGGTAGCAATGAGCAGTTCTTC. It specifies CASSAATGGSNEQFF.